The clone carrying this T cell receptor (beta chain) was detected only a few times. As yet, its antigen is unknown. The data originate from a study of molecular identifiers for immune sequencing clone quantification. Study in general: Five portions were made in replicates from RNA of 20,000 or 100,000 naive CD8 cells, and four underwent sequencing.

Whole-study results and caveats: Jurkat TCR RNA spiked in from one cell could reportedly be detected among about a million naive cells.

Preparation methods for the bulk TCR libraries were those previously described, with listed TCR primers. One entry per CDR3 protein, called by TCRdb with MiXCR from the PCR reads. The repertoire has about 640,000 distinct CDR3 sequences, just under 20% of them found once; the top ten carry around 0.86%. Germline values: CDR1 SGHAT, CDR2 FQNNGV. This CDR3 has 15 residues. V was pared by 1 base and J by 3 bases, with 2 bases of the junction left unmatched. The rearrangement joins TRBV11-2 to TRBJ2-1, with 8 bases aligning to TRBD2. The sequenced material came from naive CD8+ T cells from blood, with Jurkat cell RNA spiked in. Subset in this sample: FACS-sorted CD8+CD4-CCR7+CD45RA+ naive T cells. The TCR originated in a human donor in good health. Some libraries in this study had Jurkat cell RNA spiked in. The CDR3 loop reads CASSLGAGVYNEQFF. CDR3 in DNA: TGTGCCAGCAGCTTAGGAGCGGGGGTCTACAATGAGCAGTTCTTC.